This T cell receptor (beta chain) came from a study of T cell repertoires in cytomegalovirus infection. Background on the study: Selection of CMV epitopes for the study included recently identified HLA-C-restricted and well-studied HLA-B-restricted ones. In public TCR beta signatures, there were indications of both CMV infection and matching HLA type.

This clonotype was observed at least ten times. As yet, its antigen is unknown. Regarding the study as a whole: Using cumulative public TCR beta family frequency, the authors identified those who carried CMV together with the relevant HLA. In two of eight donors, the top clonotype was HLA-C-restricted CMV-specific.

A single record per CDR3 protein comes from TCRdb applying MiXCR to the reads. The repertoire has 300,000 to 400,000 distinct CDR3 sequences, 25% to 30% of them found once; the top ten carry 20%. V dropped 5 bases and J dropped 5 bases, with 30 bases sitting between them. CDR3 length: 19 amino acids. CDR1 is SGHTA, CDR2 FQGNSA, per germline. This receptor was taken from a human donor in good health (CMV status not recorded). Some clones in this sample may be carry-over from other donors' samples. The chain combines TRBV7-2 with TRBJ1-2, with D uncertain. The source material was cultured PBMCs, sampled from culture after CMV antigen stimulation. CDR3 coding DNA: TGTGCCAGCAGCCCCGCAAGAACGTCAAATCTCCGCGGCCATTATGGCTACACCTTC. Amino acid sequence: CASSPARTSNLRGHYGYTF.